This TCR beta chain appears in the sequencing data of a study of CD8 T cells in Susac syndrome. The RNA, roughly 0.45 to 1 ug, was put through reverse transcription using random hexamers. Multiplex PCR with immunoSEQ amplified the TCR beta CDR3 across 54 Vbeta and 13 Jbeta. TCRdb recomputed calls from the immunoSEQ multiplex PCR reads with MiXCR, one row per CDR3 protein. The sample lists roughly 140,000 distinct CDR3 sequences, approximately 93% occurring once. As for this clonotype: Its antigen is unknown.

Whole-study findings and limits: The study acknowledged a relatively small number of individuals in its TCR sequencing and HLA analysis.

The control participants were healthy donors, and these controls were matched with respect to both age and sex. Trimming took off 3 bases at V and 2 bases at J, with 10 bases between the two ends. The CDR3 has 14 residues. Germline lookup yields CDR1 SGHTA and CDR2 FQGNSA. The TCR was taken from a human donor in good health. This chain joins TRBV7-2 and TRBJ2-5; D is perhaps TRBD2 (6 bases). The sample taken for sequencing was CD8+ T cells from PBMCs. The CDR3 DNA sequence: TGTGCCAGCAGCTTCCTGGGGGGACAAGAGACCCAGTACTTC. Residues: CASSFLGGQETQYF.